This T cell receptor (beta chain) was recovered during a study of naive and memory T cell subsets. This clonotype showed up many times. Its antigen is currently unknown. Both TRBC1 and TRBC2 were covered by a beta constant-region primer of two equimolar oligonucleotides. From the UMI-ligation and nested PCR reads, TCRdb called clonotypes with MiXCR, one entry per CDR3 protein. The table has 120,000 to 150,000 distinct CDR3 sequences, about 15% seen once. The CDR3 runs to 12 residues. The V and J ends lost 1 base and 5 bases respectively, with 8 bases between them. Germline V gene sequence: CDR1 DFQATT, CDR2 SNEGSKA (reference sequence). Findings of the study overall: Naive repertoires, especially CD8, held a few larger clonotypes, possibly memory cells re-expressing CD45RA. No ground truth validated the naive and memory repertoire findings.

The TCR comes from a human donor in good health. The sequenced sample consisted of naive CD4+ T cells from blood. V gene TRBV20-1 combines with J gene TRBJ2-5, with unresolved D. The CDR3 is CSARGSSETQYF. CDR3 sequence (DNA): TGCAGTGCTAGAGGTTCATCGGAGACCCAGTACTTC.